A single sample is the source of the 9 T cell receptor beta chains below, sequenced in a study of T cell responses to AZD1222 COVID-19 vaccine. Method: immunoSEQ multiplex PCR; TCRdb's copy keeps in-frame clones and lacks some. The table includes about 270,000 clones, 94% detected once. The input for sequencing was peripheral blood, taken 28 days after the second AZD1222 dose. The receptors were sampled from an adult who received the AZD1222 COVID-19 vaccine.

This rearrangement joins TRBV6-5 to TRBJ1-2; D gene unclear. The germline CDR1 and CDR2 sequences are MNHEY and SVGAGI. V shed 2 bases and J shed 8 bases, with 9 bases lying between them. This CDR3 is built from 12 residues. For the CDR3, the DNA is TGTGCCAGCAGTTACGATCGGTTAGGCTACACCTTC. This codes for CASSYDRLGYTF.

The chain combines TRBV10-3 with TRBJ1-5; unclear D gene. CDR3 size: 16 residues. Deletions cut 1 base from V and 0 bases from J, with 10 bases between. Looked up from germline, CDR1 is ENHRY and CDR2 is SYGVKD. The CDR3 region is CAISELAAASNQPQHF. For the CDR3, the DNA is TGTGCCATCAGTGAGTTGGCAGCAGCTAGCAATCAGCCCCAGCATTTT.

The V and J genes are TRBV9 and TRBJ2-2, with D unresolved. This CDR3 contains 14 residues. The germline gives CDR1 SGDLS, CDR2 YYNGEE. Trimming removed 4 bases from V and 3 bases from J, with 10 bases in between. This CDR3 reads CASSIGKHTGELFF. The CDR3 DNA reads as TGTGCCAGCAGCATAGGGAAGCACACCGGGGAGCTGTTTTTT.

V usage is TRBV5-1 and J usage is TRBJ2-7, with D possibly TRBD2 on 5 matching bases. The CDR3 is 16 residues long. Trimming left V 5 bases short and J 2 bases short, with 20 bases between. CDR1 and CDR2 (germline): SGHRS, YFSETQ. CDR3: CASRTNPAGAAYEQYF. The CDR3 DNA sequence: TGCGCCAGCAGAACCAATCCGGCGGGTGCCGCCTACGAGCAGTACTTC.

J is TRBJ2-1 and V is TRBV19, with 7 bases aligning to TRBD2. V gave up 5 bases and J gave up 6 bases; unmatched junction bases: 7. The CDR3 covers 14 residues. In germline, CDR1 is LNHDA, CDR2 SQIVND (reference sequence). DNA for the CDR3: TGTGCCAGTAGTTTCACCCCTAGCGGCAATGAGCAGTTCTTC. Translating gives CASSFTPSGNEQFF.

The V gene is TRBV28, the J gene TRBJ2-2; a possible D gene is TRBD1 (6 bases). The CDR3 has 15 residues. Trimming took off 5 bases at V and 0 bases at J, with 10 bases between the two ends. Per germline, CDR1 MDHEN and CDR2 SYDVKM. CDR3 protein: CASSSRGANTGELFF. In DNA form, the CDR3 reads TGTGCCAGCAGTAGCAGGGGCGCGAACACCGGGGAGCTGTTTTTT.

The rearrangement joins TRBV2 to TRBJ2-7, with unresolved D. Germline-derived CDR1 and CDR2 are SNHLY and FYNNEI. V was clipped by 1 base and J by 7 bases, with 5 bases between them. There are 11 residues in the CDR3. The CDR3 is CASSEGGEQYF. For the CDR3, the DNA is TGTGCCAGCAGTGAAGGCGGTGAGCAGTACTTC.

The V and J genes are TRBV28 and TRBJ1-5; possibly TRBD1 for D (5 bases). Germline CDR1 reads MDHEN; CDR2 reads SYDVKM. V gave up 4 bases and J gave up 6 bases, with 13 bases separating them. The CDR3 is 14 residues long. The CDR3 sequence: CASSWEARGQPQHF. The CDR3, as DNA: TGTGCCAGCAGTTGGGAGGCGAGGGGTCAGCCCCAGCATTTT.

The chain combines TRBV21-1 with TRBJ1-4. TRBV21-1 corresponds to a pseudogene. The CDR3 is 18 amino acids. The CDR3 sequence is CASSGSGKRVATNEKLFF. The CDR3 DNA reads TGTGCCAGCTCCGGTTCGGGGAAAAGGGTTGCAACTAATGAAAAACTGTTTTTT.